The 17 T cell receptor beta chains presented below share a single source sample, sequenced in a study of molecular identifiers for immune sequencing clone quantification. TCRdb fed the PCR reads into MiXCR, producing one record per CDR3 protein. In the table there are some 8,500 distinct CDR3 sequences, 13% to 15% of which are singletons. Sequencing used naive CD8+ T cells from blood, with Jurkat cell RNA spiked in. Specified subset: FACS-sorted CD8+CD4-CCR7+CD45RA+ naive T cells. The receptors come from a human donor in good health. Some libraries in this study had Jurkat cell RNA spiked in.

This clonotype is deemed medium-sized. This chain joins TRBV5-5 and TRBJ1-2; TRBD1 is a possible D gene (5 bases). Trimming took 4 bases from V and 4 from J, leaving 23 bases between them. The V gene's germline CDR1 is SGHKS and CDR2 YYEKEE (reference sequence). The CDR3 length is 17 residues. DNA for the CDR3: TGTGCCAGCAGCGGTGGGACGGTAACCCAGATATCCTATGGCTACACCTTC. Translation: CASSGGTVTQISYGYTF.

In its sample, this clonotype was seen many times. One end of the junction fails to match germline, which may point to a read error. The V gene is TRBV5-4, the J gene TRBJ2-7, with D perhaps matching TRBD1 or TRBD2 (6 bases each). The CDR3 loop spans 13 amino acids. Looked up from germline, CDR1 is SGHNT and CDR2 is YYREEE (reference sequence). CDR3 protein: CASSSGEARTEIF. CDR3 nucleotide sequence: TGTGCCAGCAGCTCGGGAGAGGCCCGGACAGAAATCTTC.

This clonotype has a count of ten or more. The chain has TRBV25-1 and TRBJ2-7; 7 bases are shared with TRBD1. This CDR3 has 12 amino acids. Germline trimming cut 6 bases from V and 5 bases from J; bases unmatched to any gene: 4. Germline CDR1 MGHDK, CDR2 SYGVNS. The CDR3 here is CASSGTGDEQYF. The CDR3 nucleotides read TGTGCCAGCAGCGGCACAGGGGACGAGCAGTACTTC.

This clonotype was recorded many times. The V and J genes are TRBV6-2 or TRBV6-3 and TRBJ1-5, with 7 bases that match TRBD1. V was clipped by 7 bases and J by 4 bases; unmatched bases: 4. The CDR3 consists of 13 residues. CDR1 is MNHEY and CDR2 is SVGEGT in the germline V gene. CDR3 sequence reads: CASTPGQNQPQHF. The CDR3 DNA sequence: TGTGCCAGCACTCCGGGACAGAATCAGCCCCAGCATTTT.

Regarding this clonotype: One end of the junction fails to match germline, which may point to a read error. V and J are TRBV5-1 and TRBJ2-3; TRBD2 aligns across 13 bases. This CDR3 contains 16 residues. CDR1 is SGHRS and CDR2 is YFSETQ in the germline V gene. CDR3 sequence reads: CASRTTSGGPLDTQFF. CDR3 nucleotide sequence: TGCGCCAGCAGAACGACTAGCGGGGGGCCCCTGGACACGCAGTTTTTT. The full variable domain, rest sourced from reference TRBV5-1 and TRBJ2-3, is KAGVTQTPRYLIKTRGQQVTLSCSPISGHRSVSWYQQTPGQGLQFLFEYFSETQRNKGNFPGRFSGRQFSNSRSEMNVSTLELGDSALYLCASRTTSGGPLDTQFFGPGTRLTVL.

By sample fraction, this clonotype is medium-sized (0.01 to 0.1%). This chain joins TRBV7-2 and TRBJ2-3; 9 bases agree with TRBD2. Germline V gene lookup returns CDR1 SGHTA and CDR2 FQGNSA. The CDR3 is 16 residues long. V lost 4 bases and J lost 2; bases outside the gene matches: 7. The CDR3 DNA follows: TGTGCCAGCAGCTCCCTGACTAGCGGCCCCACAGATACGCAGTATTTT. Translation: CASSSLTSGPTDTQYF.

This clonotype showed up many times. The V and J genes are TRBV6-5 and TRBJ2-1; D uncertain. Germline V gives CDR1 MNHEY, CDR2 SVGAGI. V was clipped by 0 bases and J by 7 bases, with 4 bases between them. The CDR3 consists of 12 residues. The CDR3 coding sequence is TGTGCCAGCAGTTACTCGGGAAATGAGCAGTTCTTC. As protein: CASSYSGNEQFF.

Judged by abundance, this clonotype is medium-sized. This chain connects TRBV2 to TRBJ2-5; TRBD1 might be the D (6 bases). Trimming cost V 4 bases and J 2 bases, with 11 bases left between them. Germline V gene sequence: CDR1 SNHLY, CDR2 FYNNEI. This CDR3 region has 14 residues. The chain's CDR3 is CASSGTESQETQYF. Written as DNA, the CDR3 is TGTGCCAGCAGTGGGACAGAGTCACAAGAGACCCAGTACTTC.

This clonotype is termed medium-sized. The chain carries TRBV2 and TRBJ2-5; 9 positions agree with TRBD1. Germline loops: CDR1 SNHLY, CDR2 FYNNEI. V lost 5 bases, J lost 4 bases, and 14 bases stayed unmatched. The CDR3 is 17 residues long. CDR3 sequence: CASSLPGTGFVPETQYF. CDR3 sequence (DNA): TGTGCCAGCAGTTTACCCGGGACAGGGTTCGTCCCAGAGACCCAGTACTTC.

Regarding this clonotype: Given the absence of the conserved phenylalanine or tryptophan at the CDR3 end, a read error is likely. This chain connects TRBV29-1 to TRBJ2-5; D gene ambiguous. CDR3 length equals 12 residues. Per the germline V gene, CDR1 is SQVTM and CDR2 is ANQGSEA. CDR3 bases: TGCGGCGTTGTTCTAGTCCAAGAGACCCAGTACCTC. Its translation is CGVVLVQETQYL.

By share of the sample, this clonotype is medium-sized. The CDR3 DNA follows: TGTGCCAGCAGCTTAGGCGGGGTTGAGCCCCAGCATTTT. Its protein is CASSLGGVEPQHF. This sequence joins TRBV13 and TRBJ1-5; D gene unclear. Deletions cut 0 bases from V and 8 bases from J, with 8 bases between. The CDR3 has 13 residues. Germline lookup yields CDR1 PRHDT and CDR2 FYEKMQ (reference sequence). Drawing the rest from reference TRBV13 and TRBJ1-5, the complete variable domain is AAGVIQSPRHLIKEKRETATLKCYPIPRHDTVYWYQQGPGQDPQFLISFYEKMQSDKGSIPDRFSAQQFSDYHSELNMSSLELGDSALYFCASSLGGVEPQHFGDGTRLSIL.

Many counts were recorded for this clonotype. This chain joins TRBV2 and TRBJ2-7, with TRBD1 matching 8 bases. The CDR3 is made up of 16 amino acids. V was pared by 2 bases and J by 4 bases, with 10 bases of the junction left unmatched. The germline CDR1 and CDR2 sequences are SNHLY and FYNNEI. CDR3: CASSESPDRVLYEQYF. CDR3 bases: TGTGCCAGCAGTGAATCCCCGGACAGGGTCCTTTACGAGCAGTACTTC.

This clonotype was seen ten or more times. This chain joins TRBV20-1 and TRBJ1-1; D is ambiguous. Germline V gene sequence: CDR1 DFQATT, CDR2 SNEGSKA (reference sequence). The ends were cut back, 0 bases at V and 0 bases at J, with 11 bases in the middle. There are 15 residues in the CDR3. CDR3 DNA sequence: TGCAGTGCTAGAGATGTGGACGGATTGAACACTGAAGCTTTCTTT. It codes for CSARDVDGLNTEAFF.

This clonotype was seen ten or more times. The chain employs TRBV29-1 and TRBJ1-4, with TRBD1 identical over 9 bases. The J segment lost 15 bases and the V segment lost 1 base, leaving 6 bases of the junction unmatched. This CDR3 region has 12 residues. CDR1 and CDR2 (germline): SQVTM, ANQGSEA. The CDR3 DNA sequence: TGCAGCGTTGAAGGTCCCCGGGACAGGGTGTTTTTT. Its translation: CSVEGPRDRVFF.

This clonotype is judged medium-sized (0.01 to 0.1%). CDR3 residues: CASSWKDSYEQYF. CDR3 DNA: TGTGCCAGCAGCTGGAAGGACAGCTACGAGCAGTACTTC. The chain couples TRBV5-4 to TRBJ2-7, with D possibly TRBD1 on 6 matching bases. The CDR3 runs to 13 residues. Per germline, CDR1 SGHNT and CDR2 YYREEE (reference sequence). Trimming took 3 bases from V and 3 from J, leaving 10 bases between them.

There are many counts of this clonotype. The chain uses TRBV27 and TRBJ2-3; the D is unclear. The germline V and J ends were trimmed by 5 bases and 2 bases, with 5 bases remaining between them. This CDR3 is built from 12 residues. The germline V gene encodes CDR1 MNHEY and CDR2 SMNVEV (reference sequence). CDR3 amino acids: CASSPDTDTQYF. As DNA, the CDR3 is TGTGCCAGCAGTCCGGACACAGATACGCAGTATTTT.

By share, this clonotype ranks as medium-sized. The V call is TRBV6-5, the J call TRBJ1-5; D is possibly TRBD1 (5 bases). The CDR3 contains 13 residues. V was cut by 2 bases and J by 5 bases, with 7 bases left in between. From germline, CDR1 is MNHEY and CDR2 SVGAGI. The CDR3 DNA reads TGTGCCAGCAGTTACAGGGGAGATCAGCCCCAGCATTTT. This gives the protein CASSYRGDQPQHF.